This TCR beta chain was recovered during a study of blood T cells in healthy people across ages. Together with a sample-barcoded 5' primer, a J-beta primer mix was included in a second PCR lasting 7 to 11 cycles. MiXCR, run by TCRdb on the 5' RACE reads, gives a single entry per CDR3 protein. This sample carries under 1,100,000 distinct CDR3 sequences, under 30% of them seen once, and the ten largest clones take around 0.75%. This same sample was also taken into another study, of T cells of mothers and their children.

The TCR sequence derives from a girl aged 2 to 9 in good health. Sequences were obtained from blood.

The CDR3 DNA reads as TGTGCCAGCAACGCAGAACCTATTTCCTACAATGAGCAGTTCTTC. The encoded protein is CASNAEPISYNEQFF. The V and J genes are TRBV7-8 and TRBJ2-1; D uncertain. CDR1 is SGHVS, CDR2 FQNEAQ, per germline. CDR3 size: 15 residues. V was cut by 7 bases and J by 1 base, with 14 bases left in between.